The TCR beta chain described here comes from a study of blood T cell repertoires in COVID-19 (dated by TCRdb to the early 2020s). About the investigation overall: Samples covering the acute and convalescent phases of COVID-19 were provided by collaborators in the United States, Italy and Spain. The prospective study material was composed of cDNA or gDNA derived from T cells, B-cell-depleted T cells, or PBMCs. The dataset comprised deeply sampled blood TCRbeta repertoires from subjects exposed to, actively infected with, or recovered from COVID-19. The repertoires were made available in a free public database intended to serve as a resource for research on the immune response to SARS-CoV-2. The samples were drawn from two sources: the first 160 participants of the ongoing ImmuneRACE study, and fewer than 1,500 subjects contributed by 6 global collaborators. Nearly every sample came with metadata listing a de-identified subject ID, COVID-19 status, age in years and sex. HLA class I and class II types, where available, came from metadata supplied by the sample provider rather than from assay-based typing.

For this chain, trimming is 6 bases at the V end and 6 bases at the J end, and the number of junction bases without a gene match is 7. The CDR3 runs 14 residues from the cysteine to the phenylalanine. Only the CDR3 DNA is retained, 42 bases long and in frame from the first base. CDR1 MDHEN and CDR2 SYDVKM were looked up in the germline V gene. The immunoSEQ Assay, a bias-controlled multiplex PCR, was used to amplify TCRbeta CDR3 regions from genomic DNA. The authors' analysis ran thus. The number of nucleated cells in each sample was estimated from the amplification of reference gene primers within the assay. To quantify the absolute abundance of each unique TCRbeta CDR3 rearrangement, sequence reads were collapsed and filtered. For each sample, productive Simpson clonality was calculated as the square root of Simpson's diversity index across productive rearrangements. The table was pulled from immuneACCESS by TCRdb, which kept in-frame rearrangements only. Such tables lose some clones; where checked, under half of the loss comes from unresolved V genes, and the rest has no known cause. Clone size and V and J calls were adopted from that table, with D and trimming inferred from the DNA. This sample comprises 190,000 or so clones, around 90% of them detected only once. Around 8.4% of the sample comes from the top ten.

Results and caveats for the whole study, not just this receptor: Clinical and demographic metadata were provided uncurated, with the amount varying by source and participant.

A note on this clone: It lacks a known antigen. One base away there is no much larger clone; base qualities are not given.

Enrolling through a virtual design, the prospective study's participants ranged in age from roughly 18 to 89 years and lived across roughly 24 United States geographic areas. In the prospective study, participants were assigned to cohorts based on the clinical history participants reported in a screening survey and a study questionnaire. ImmuneRACE Cohort 3 recovered participants were defined by two consecutive negative NP/OP PCR tests, healthcare professional clearance, or symptom resolution. Each participant in the prospective study had whole blood, serum and a nasopharyngeal or oropharyngeal swab collected by mobile phlebotomists. Over an approximately two-month period, participants in the prospective study had the option of providing additional blood draws and questionnaires. Prospective study blood samples were shipped either frozen or at room temperature before DNA extraction.

Material for sequencing was PBMCs or T cells enriched from blood (not recorded which). The V and J segments used are TRBV28 and TRBJ1-5; 8 of the junction bases match TRBD1. This TCR derives from a woman in her late teens or twenties who had recovered from COVID-19. The nucleotide sequence reads as follows: TGTGCCAGCAGCCCAGGACAGGGCAGTCAGCCCCAGCATTTT. Its translation reads: CASSPGQGSQPQHF.